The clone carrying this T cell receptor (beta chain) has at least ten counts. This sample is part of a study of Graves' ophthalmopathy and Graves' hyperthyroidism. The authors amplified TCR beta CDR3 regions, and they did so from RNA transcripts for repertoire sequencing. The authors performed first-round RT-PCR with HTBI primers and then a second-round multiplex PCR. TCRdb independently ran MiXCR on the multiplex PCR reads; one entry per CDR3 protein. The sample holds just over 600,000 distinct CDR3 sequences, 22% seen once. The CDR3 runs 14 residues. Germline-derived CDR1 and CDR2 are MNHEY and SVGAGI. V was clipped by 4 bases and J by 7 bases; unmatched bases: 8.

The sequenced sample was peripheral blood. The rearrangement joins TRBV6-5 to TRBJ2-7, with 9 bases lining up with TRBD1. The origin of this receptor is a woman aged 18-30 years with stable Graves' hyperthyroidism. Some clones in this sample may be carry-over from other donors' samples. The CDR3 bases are TGTGCCAGCAGTTCCGGGGACAGGGCCGGTGAGCAGTACTTC. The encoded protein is CASSSGDRAGEQYF.